The 7 T cell receptor beta chains below were found in one sample sequenced in a study of blood T cells in healthy people across ages. It was with a sample-barcoded 5' primer and a J-beta primer mix that a second PCR of roughly 7 to 12 cycles was run. TCRdb reprocessed the 5' RACE reads with MiXCR, giving one entry per CDR3 protein. The sample lists 850,000 to 1,300,000 distinct CDR3 sequences, around 45% occurring once. The specimen sequenced was blood. These receptors were obtained from a woman aged 55-70 years in good health.

This chain links TRBV20-1 with TRBJ2-1, with TRBD2 identical over 11 bases. Germline V gives CDR1 DFQATT, CDR2 SNEGSKA (reference sequence). The CDR3 runs 13 residues. J gave up 10 bases and V 6 bases, and 8 bases lay outside the gene matches. DNA of the CDR3: TGCAGTGCAAGTAGCGGGAGGGCCCGCGAGCAGTTCTTC. Protein sequence: CSASSGRAREQFF.

This chain connects TRBV4-2 to TRBJ2-1; unclear D gene. The CDR3 is made up of 15 amino acids. Trimming removed 0 bases at V and 10 bases at J, with 16 bases between. Per germline, CDR1 LGHNA and CDR2 YNFKEQ. The CDR3 DNA reads TGTGCCAGCAGCCAAGAGGTGCCCCGAAATTACGAGCAGTTCTTC. It is translated as CASSQEVPRNYEQFF.

This clonotype was counted between two and nine times. CDR3 loop: CASSPRTTWAINEQFF. DNA of the CDR3: TGTGCCAGCAGCCCTCGGACCACCTGGGCCATCAATGAGCAGTTCTTC. V and J are TRBV7-9 and TRBJ2-1; no clear D gene. In germline, CDR1 is SEHNR, CDR2 FQNEAQ (reference sequence). This CDR3 is 16 amino acids long. Trimming took 5 bases from V and 6 from J, leaving 20 bases between them.

In regard to this clonotype: A much larger clone differs from this one at a single base, so this may be a read error. The chain couples TRBV20-1 to TRBJ2-1; 7 positions match TRBD2. The germline gives CDR1 DFQATT, CDR2 SNEGSKA (reference sequence). This CDR3 is built from 14 residues. With V trimmed by 3 bases and J by 4 bases, 6 bases remained unmatched. The CDR3 nucleotides read TGCAGTGCTAGTCGACGAGCGGGATACAATGAGCAGTTCTTC. Its protein product is CSASRRAGYNEQFF.

J is TRBJ2-1 and V is TRBV27; possible D gene TRBD2, 6 bases. The DNA matches TRBJ2-7 better at its end, which makes the J call doubtful. Germline V CDR1 and CDR2: MNHEY, SMNVEV (reference sequence). The CDR3 has 14 amino acids. CDR3: CASSLSGLYNEQYF. For the CDR3, the DNA is TGTGCCAGCAGTTTATCGGGACTCTACAATGAGCAGTACTTC.

The genes are TRBV7-8 and TRBJ2-1; D may be TRBD2 (6 bases). Trimming shortened V by 3 bases and J by 7 bases, and 13 bases separated the two germline ends. From germline, CDR1 is SGHVS and CDR2 FQNEAQ. The CDR3 loop spans 14 amino acids. In nucleotides, the CDR3 is TGTGCCAGCAGCTTTGTAGGACTACCAAATGAGCAGTTCTTC. Translation: CASSFVGLPNEQFF.

The chain couples TRBV7-9 to TRBJ1-4; D remains ambiguous. Per germline, CDR1 SEHNR and CDR2 FQNEAQ (reference sequence). The CDR3 is made up of 12 amino acids. The V end was cut by 5 bases, the J end by 8 bases, with 9 bases between. CDR3 region: CASSPGPEKLFF. The DNA of the CDR3 is TGTGCCAGCAGCCCCGGTCCCGAAAAACTGTTTTTT.